A single TCR beta chain is shown here with its context. Its recognized antigen is unknown. Qualities for individual bases were not recorded, and no much larger clone is one base off. This record belongs to a study of T cell responses to AZD1222 COVID-19 vaccine (dated by TCRdb to the early 2020s). Looking at the study overall: TCR sequencing was performed for 230 to 250 trial participants, of whom approximately 200 were given two doses of AZD1222 and 26 were given two doses of MenACWY control vaccine. Trial participants were enrolled by age into 18-55, 56-69 and 70-plus year subgroups, with 148, 28 and 57 TCR-sequenced participants respectively. Study-wide conclusions, independent of this receptor: Conclusions about previously exposed vaccinees are limited, since just five or six AZD1222 recipients were seropositive for SARS-CoV-2 at baseline. In the small 56-69-year group, the increase in depth fell short of significance, most likely because of low power. Spike-specific TCR breadth and depth rose significantly after two AZD1222 doses compared with day 0 and with MenACWY recipients. The vaccine-associated CD4 TCRs covered the entire spike protein, and the dominant responses fell in regions 160-218 and 743-854. Participants were mostly white British, with more females than males. The authors suggested clonal diversity may have been underestimated. Because no day 14 peak-response samples were available, the repertoires could be characterized only after the peak T cell response. Epitopes outside the regions mutated in the B.1.351 and B.1.1.7 variants were reportedly recognized by nearly half of the unique spike-specific TCRs.

From cysteine to phenylalanine, the CDR3 is 13 amino acids long. The sequence is cut down to CDR3 DNA, 39 bases in frame from base 1. The germline V gene (reference sequence) provides CDR1 GTSNPN and CDR2 SVGIG. V lost 2 bases and J lost 7 bases; the stretch between them is 11 bases long. The CDR3 regions of human TCRbeta chains were subjected to immunosequencing. Per the original workflow: TCRs in the repertoires were matched against a reference library of SARS-CoV-2-specific TCRs that had been generated with the MIRA antigen-specificity platform. Breadth was defined as the fraction of unique TCRs that were SARS-CoV-2-associated. Depth was defined as the fraction of total T cells that were SARS-CoV-2-associated. Each spike-specific TCR was assigned to its reactive spike region and to a CD4 or CD8 class using the MIRA data. Log10-transformed breadth and depth values were compared by one-way ANOVA with Sidak's multiple comparisons tests. In its TCRdb copy, this immuneACCESS table keeps in-frame sequences only and misses some clones. Where compared with another copy, unresolved V genes explain less than half of these, and the others have no known cause. V, J and clone size are taken as reported in that table, and D and trimming were inferred from the DNA itself. Across this sample there are 95,000 to 100,000 clones, with about nine tenths seen only once. Approximately 15% of the sample goes to the ten largest clones.

The label giving this sample's time point can be read as: about 28 days (+/-7) after the second vaccine dose. AZD1222 recipients with second doses at about 4 weeks or about 12 weeks were pooled, because spike-specific TCR depth and breadth did not differ between schedules. Vaccinee samples were obtained from the UK trials COV001 and COV002, which included a single-blind randomized controlled phase 2/3 trial of AZD1222 (ChAdOx1 nCoV-19) in healthy adults. Trial participant PBMC samples were collected at day 0 and day 28 after the second dose for TCRbeta chain sequencing. This sample comprised peripheral blood, obtained 28 days after the second AZD1222 dose. The V gene is TRBV30 and the J gene is TRBJ1-4, and perhaps TRBD1 as D gene, on 5 matching bases. The receptor comes from an adult who received the AZD1222 COVID-19 vaccine. The CDR3 region: CAWSPNGGEKLFF. The DNA reads TGTGCCTGGAGTCCCAATGGGGGTGAAAAACTGTTTTTT.